The 27 T cell receptor beta chains listed next were all sequenced from one sample in a study of blood T cell repertoires in COVID-19. Data came from immunoSEQ multiplex PCR; TCRdb stores just in-frame clones and leaves some out. Counted here are roughly 350,000 clones, more than 85% occurring once; the ten biggest clones make up roughly 18%. The material sequenced was PBMCs or T cells enriched from blood (not recorded which). The source is a woman in her twenties or thirties who had recovered from COVID-19.

This clone has just one count. The chain employs TRBV9 and TRBJ2-2; D remains ambiguous. In germline, CDR1 is SGDLS, CDR2 YYNGEE. This CDR3 has 14 amino acids. V was trimmed by 4 bases and J by 6 bases, leaving 13 bases between them. The CDR3 region has the DNA TGTGCCAGCAGCTTGGAGTTTGGTGCCGGGGAGCTGTTTTTT. This translates into CASSLEFGAGELFF.

The genes are TRBV6-5 and TRBJ1-1; tentative D call: TRBD1 (6 bases). V lost 6 bases to trimming and J lost 3 bases, with 14 bases between them. CDR3 length equals 14 residues. Germline CDR1 MNHEY, CDR2 SVGAGI. CDR3 sequence (DNA): TGTGCCAGCAGGAGGACAGAATATGACACTGAAGCTTTCTTT. Amino acid sequence: CASRRTEYDTEAFF.

V gene TRBV28 combines with J gene TRBJ1-2; a weak D match, TRBD1 (5 bases). Trimming shortened V by 2 bases and J by 8 bases, and 12 bases separated the two germline ends. In germline, CDR1 is MDHEN, CDR2 SYDVKM. The CDR3 spans 13 residues. The CDR3 DNA sequence: TGTGCCAGCAGTTTAGAGTGGGGCGGAGGCTACACCTTC. Translating it yields CASSLEWGGGYTF.

The V gene is TRBV3-1 (or the pseudogene TRBV3-2), the J gene TRBJ1-5; D call uncertain. V was pared by 4 bases and J by 2 bases, with 9 bases between. This CDR3 has 14 amino acids. Germline lookup yields CDR1 LGHDT and CDR2 YNNKEL (reference sequence). Written as DNA, the CDR3 is TGTGCCAGCAGCCCGGGAGACCGCAATCAGCCCCAGCATTTT. Its protein is CASSPGDRNQPQHF.

This clone has only a few counts. J is TRBJ2-1 and V is TRBV5-1; 8 nucleotides agree with TRBD1. The CDR3 sequence is 15 residues long. The trim removed 4 bases at V and 4 bases at J, leaving 7 bases unmatched. Germline V gene data show CDR1 as SGHRS and CDR2 as YFSETQ. The CDR3 DNA reads as TGCGCCAGCAGCGGTCCGGGACAGGATTACAATGAGCAGTTCTTC. It yields the protein CASSGPGQDYNEQFF.

J is TRBJ1-5 and V is TRBV28; tentative D call: TRBD1 (6 bases). V dropped 7 bases and J dropped 0 bases, with 13 bases sitting between them. Looked up from germline, CDR1 is MDHEN and CDR2 is SYDVKM. This CDR3 has 15 residues. The DNA of the CDR3 is TGTGCCAGCATCCAGGGACATTTTAGCAATCAGCCCCAGCATTTT. Protein: CASIQGHFSNQPQHF.

The gene calls are TRBV5-1 and TRBJ2-1; 9 bases align to TRBD2. The CDR3 spans 14 residues. Per germline, CDR1 SGHRS and CDR2 YFSETQ. Trimming took 4 bases from V and 6 from J; bases not matched to a gene: 5. The CDR3 DNA reads TGCGCCAGCAGCCCCATGGGACTAGCCAATGAGCAGTTCTTC. This sequence encodes CASSPMGLANEQFF.

V gene TRBV9 combines with J gene TRBJ2-5; TRBD2 aligns across 10 bases. The trim removed 2 bases at V and 1 base at J, leaving 5 bases unmatched. The CDR3 covers 16 residues. CDR1 and CDR2 (germline): SGDLS, YYNGEE. The chain's CDR3 is CASSVELAGIQETQYF. In DNA, the CDR3 is TGTGCCAGCAGCGTCGAACTAGCGGGGATCCAAGAGACCCAGTACTTC.

The gene calls are TRBV2 and TRBJ2-2; D is possibly TRBD1 (7 bases). The CDR3 is made up of 16 amino acids. Per the germline V gene, CDR1 is SNHLY and CDR2 is FYNNEI. V was cut by 4 bases and J by 1 base, with 13 bases left in between. The CDR3 here is CASSAQGGLNTGELFF. Written as DNA, the CDR3 is TGTGCCAGCAGTGCGCAGGGGGGATTGAACACCGGGGAGCTGTTTTTT.

The chain combines TRBV4-3 with TRBJ2-6; 7 bases line up with TRBD1. There are 15 residues in the CDR3. Germline V CDR1 and CDR2: LGHNA, YSLEER. Trimming took 4 bases from V and 3 from J; bases not matched to a gene: 3. The CDR3 protein is CASSLTGVGANVLTF. Here the CDR3 DNA reads TGCGCCAGCAGCCTCACAGGGGTTGGGGCCAACGTCCTGACTTTC.

Worth noting for this clone: One end of the junction fails to match germline, which may point to a read error. The rearrangement links TRBV27 to TRBJ2-1; TRBD1 is a possible D gene (6 bases). Germline-derived CDR1 and CDR2 are MNHEY and SMNVEV (reference sequence). CDR3 length equals 14 residues. CDR3 nucleotides: TGTGCCAGCAGTGGACCGGGACACTACGATGAGCAGTTCTTC. Translating it yields CASSGPGHYDEQFF.

The chain recombines TRBV7-8 with TRBJ2-1; TRBD2 matches 16 bases. The trim removed 5 bases at V and 9 bases at J, leaving 4 bases unmatched. The CDR3 contains 15 residues. Germline V lookup: CDR1 SGHVS, CDR2 FQNEAQ. The CDR3 reads CASSRGLAGGREQFF. CDR3 DNA: TGTGCCAGCAGCAGGGGACTAGCGGGGGGGCGTGAGCAGTTCTTC.

The chain couples TRBV5-1 to TRBJ2-3, with TRBD2 as a possible D gene (6 bases). The CDR3 extends over 16 amino acids. Trimming took off 0 bases at V and 4 bases at J, with 15 bases between the two ends. Germline CDR1 reads SGHRS; CDR2 reads YFSETQ. CDR3 nucleotides: TGCGCCAGCAGCTTGGTTCGGCAGGGAGGTCCAGATACGCAGTATTTT. Translated: CASSLVRQGGPDTQYF. The full variable domain, with the rest looked up from reference TRBV5-1 and TRBJ2-3, is KAGVTQTPRYLIKTRGQQVTLSCSPISGHRSVSWYQQTPGQGLQFLFEYFSETQRNKGNFPGRFSGRQFSNSRSEMNVSTLELGDSALYLCASSLVRQGGPDTQYFGPGTRLTVL.

The chain carries TRBV19 and TRBJ2-2, with 11 bases aligning to TRBD2. The CDR3 is 17 residues long. The ends lost 4 bases at V and 2 bases at J; junction bases unmatched: 6. The germline V gene has CDR1 LNHDA and CDR2 SQIVND (reference sequence). As DNA, the CDR3 is TGTGCCAGTAGTAGAGGGCTAGCGGGAGGAAACACCGGGGAGCTGTTTTTT. Residues: CASSRGLAGGNTGELFF.

To note about this clone: Sequence at one end of the junction differs from germline and may be a read error. This chain uses TRBV7-7 with TRBJ2-5; 8 bases match TRBD2. The CDR3 consists of 15 residues. From germline, CDR1 is SSHAT and CDR2 FNYEAQ (reference sequence). Written as DNA, the CDR3 is TGTGCTAGCAGCCCAGGACTAGCCCAGGTCGAGACCCAGTACTTC. Translated, it gives CASSPGLAQVETQYF.

The chain carries TRBV4-1 and TRBJ2-3, with 11 positions matching TRBD2. This CDR3 contains 15 residues. Trimming took 6 bases from V and 6 from J; bases not matched to a gene: 8. Per germline, CDR1 MGHRA and CDR2 YSYEKL. This chain's CDR3 is CASRWLAGGPDTQYF. The CDR3 DNA sequence: TGCGCCAGCAGGTGGCTAGCGGGAGGTCCTGATACGCAGTATTTT.

This chain uses TRBV18 with TRBJ2-5; D not certain. CDR3 length equals 14 residues. Germline loops: CDR1 KGHSH, CDR2 LQKENI. The germline V and J ends were trimmed by 3 bases and 1 base, with 9 bases remaining between them. CDR3 in amino acids: CASSPGSTQETQYF. CDR3 in DNA: TGTGCCAGCTCACCGGGCAGTACCCAAGAGACCCAGTACTTC.

The genes are TRBV7-2 and TRBJ1-2; 7 positions match TRBD1. Germline V gene sequence: CDR1 SGHTA, CDR2 FQGNSA. The CDR3 has 15 amino acids. V shed 3 bases, J shed 7 bases, and the junction held 11 bases outside the gene matches. The CDR3 DNA reads as TGTGCCAGCAGCTTCGAGGGGGCGCGTTTTGGTGGCTACACCTTC. Protein product: CASSFEGARFGGYTF.

This rearrangement joins TRBV7-2 to TRBJ2-1; weak D call: TRBD1 (5 bases). This CDR3 has 15 residues. Germline lookup yields CDR1 SGHTA and CDR2 FQGNSA. V was trimmed by 4 bases and J by 9 bases, leaving 19 bases between them. CDR3 DNA: TGTGCCAGCAGCTCAAACCTAAGACAGCTACGTGAGCAGTTCTTC. Its translation is CASSSNLRQLREQFF. Supplemented by reference TRBV7-2 and TRBJ2-1, the full variable domain reads GAGVSQSPSNKVTEKGKDVELRCDPISGHTALYWYRQSLGQGLEFLIYFQGNSAPDKSGLPSDRFSAERTGGSVSTLTIQRTQQEDSAVYLCASSSNLRQLREQFFGPGTRLTVL.

The rearrangement links TRBV19 to TRBJ2-1, with 8 bases that match TRBD1. The CDR3 covers 14 residues. The V and J ends lost 6 bases and 9 bases, in that order; junction bases with no gene match: 10. Germline assignment: CDR1 LNHDA and CDR2 SQIVND (reference sequence). The CDR3 here is CASSGFPTGGEQFF. The CDR3 region has the DNA TGTGCCAGTAGCGGTTTCCCTACAGGGGGTGAGCAGTTCTTC.

This sequence joins TRBV7-8 and TRBJ1-1; D is perhaps TRBD1 (6 bases). The V gene's germline CDR1 is SGHVS and CDR2 FQNEAQ. Trimming removed 4 bases at V and 5 bases at J, with 11 bases between. The CDR3 totals 13 residues. The CDR3 loop reads CASSSQGKTEAFF. For the CDR3, the DNA is TGTGCCAGCAGCTCCCAGGGGAAAACTGAAGCTTTCTTT.

The chain carries TRBV7-8 and TRBJ2-1; 9 bases agree with TRBD1. V gave up 8 bases and J gave up 1 base; unmatched junction bases: 6. This CDR3 contains 15 residues. Germline values: CDR1 SGHVS, CDR2 FQNEAQ. CDR3 loop: CASAIDRGSYNEQFF. The DNA of the CDR3 is TGTGCCAGCGCGATCGACAGGGGGTCCTACAATGAGCAGTTCTTC.

This sequence joins TRBV12-5 and TRBJ2-2; D is unclear. The CDR3 spans 12 residues. The germline gives CDR1 LGHNT, CDR2 FRNRAP. V shed 6 bases and J shed 3 bases, with 5 bases lying between them. Here the CDR3 reads CASGLHTGELFF. Written as DNA, the CDR3 is TGTGCTAGTGGCCTCCACACCGGGGAGCTGTTTTTT.

Notes on this clone: The identical CDR3 is also encoded by other nucleotide sequences in the sample. The chain links TRBV5-1 to TRBJ1-6; 9 bases are a match to TRBD1. Germline values: CDR1 SGHRS, CDR2 YFSETQ. Germline trimming cut 5 bases from V and 10 bases from J; bases unmatched to any gene: 10. This CDR3 contains 15 residues. DNA for the CDR3: TGCGCCAGCAGTCTGGGGGGACAGGGACGATCACCCCTCCACTTT. Protein sequence: CASSLGGQGRSPLHF.

This clone was counted only a few times. The V call is TRBV7-2, the J call TRBJ2-1; 8 bases are a match to TRBD1. Trimming cost V 2 bases and J 7 bases; bases outside gene matches: 7. Looked up from germline, CDR1 is SGHTA and CDR2 is FQGNSA. CDR3 length: 15 residues. Here the CDR3 reads CASSLSRGRMNEQFF. The CDR3 coding sequence is TGTGCCAGCAGCTTAAGCAGGGGGCGCATGAATGAGCAGTTCTTC.

Concerning this clone itself: One junction end disagrees with the germline gene, perhaps due to a read error. The CDR3 nucleotides are TGTGCCAGCATGGGACAGGGCGATTCTCCCCTCCACTTT. Translation: CASMGQGDSPLHF. The chain couples TRBV25-1 to TRBJ1-6; TRBD1 matches at 9 bases. CDR1 and CDR2 from the germline V gene are MGHDK and SYGVNS. The CDR3 is made up of 13 amino acids.

The V gene is TRBV18, the J gene TRBJ2-6; the match to TRBD1 covers 10 bases. CDR3 length: 18 amino acids. CDR1 is KGHSH and CDR2 is LQKENI in the germline V gene. J lost 1 base, V lost 6 bases, and 9 bases had no gene match. CDR3 in amino acids: CASSSGTGDISGANVLTF. The CDR3 DNA reads as TGTGCCAGCTCTTCCGGGACAGGGGATATTTCTGGGGCCAACGTCCTGACTTTC.